This TCR beta chain derives from a study of blood T cell repertoires in COVID-19. Study background: COVID-19 samples, acute and convalescent, were from the United States, Italy and Spain. In each case, the material was cDNA or gDNA derived from T cells, B-cell-depleted T cells, or PBMCs.

As processed by the authors: The assay estimated nucleated cells by amplifying reference gene primers. Profiled with immunoSEQ multiplex PCR; TCRdb holds only in-frame clones, not every one. V, J and clone size are taken as reported in that table, and D and trimming were inferred from the DNA itself. The sample has about 280,000 clones, around 85% seen once. Germline V gene data show CDR1 as SGHTA and CDR2 as FQGNSA. The trim removed 2 bases at V and 2 bases at J, leaving 3 bases unmatched. This CDR3 has 16 residues. Source material: peripheral blood. The origin of this receptor is a man over 45 with active or convalescent COVID-19. The chain joins TRBV7-2 to TRBJ2-1; 10 bases are shared with TRBD1. CDR3 sequence (DNA): TGTGCCAGCAGCTTATTCGGACAGGGGGCCTACAATGAGCAGTTCTTC. The encoded protein is CASSLFGQGAYNEQFF.